The rows below give T cell receptor beta chains drawn from one sample of a study of CD8 T cells in ankylosing spondylitis. TCRdb fed the 5' RACE reads into MiXCR, producing one record per CDR3 protein. The data show about 33,000 distinct CDR3 sequences, approximately 15% seen once. Sequenced sample: blood. Every receptor here comes from a male donor with ankylosing spondylitis or in good health (not recorded which). Both conserved end residues are part of each CDR3. Each record gives: V gene, J gene, clone size, D gene, CDR3 protein, CDR3 DNA. A D gene is named only where the DNA matches it firmly. Rows may omit the clone size; those that give it use once, few, many or a size class.

v_gene: TRBV5-1; j_gene: TRBJ2-1; abundance: few; d_gene: .; CDR3aa: CASSWTRGPENEQFF; CDR3nt: TGCGCCAGCAGCTGGACACGGGGGCCGGAGAATGAGCAGTTCTTC
v_gene: TRBV11-2; j_gene: TRBJ2-7; abundance: many; d_gene: .; CDR3aa: CASSRSFSGGNYEQYF; CDR3nt: TGTGCCAGCAGCCGGTCGTTTTCGGGGGGCAACTACGAGCAGTACTTC
v_gene: TRBV6-6; j_gene: TRBJ2-2; abundance: few; d_gene: .; CDR3aa: CASSPHGGELFF; CDR3nt: TGTGCCAGCAGTCCCCATGGAGGGGAGCTGTTTTTT
v_gene: TRBV4-3; j_gene: TRBJ2-2; abundance: .; d_gene: .; CDR3aa: CASLGRDGELFF; CDR3nt: TGCGCCAGCTTGGGCCGAGACGGGGAGCTGTTTTTT
v_gene: TRBV11-1; j_gene: TRBJ2-1; abundance: few; d_gene: .; CDR3aa: CASSLQGNEWNEQFF; CDR3nt: TGTGCCAGCAGCTTACAAGGGAATGAATGGAATGAGCAGTTCTTC
v_gene: TRBV7-2; j_gene: TRBJ2-2; abundance: .; d_gene: .; CDR3aa: CASSSRDGDTGELFF; CDR3nt: TGTGCCAGCAGCAGCCGGGACGGCGACACCGGGGAGCTGTTTTTT
v_gene: TRBV5-1; j_gene: TRBJ2-1; abundance: few; d_gene: TRBD2; CDR3aa: CASSLDLAGGEQFF; CDR3nt: TGCGCCAGCAGCTTGGATCTCGCGGGAGGCGAGCAGTTCTTC
v_gene: TRBV7-2; j_gene: TRBJ2-5; abundance: .; d_gene: TRBD2; CDR3aa: CASSLGGRAGETQYF; CDR3nt: TGTGCCAGCAGCTTAGGCGGGAGGGCCGGTGAGACCCAGTACTTC
v_gene: TRBV15; j_gene: TRBJ1-4; abundance: .; d_gene: .; CDR3aa: CATSRDLTQNEKLFF; CDR3nt: TGTGCCACCAGCAGAGATCTGACACAAAATGAAAAACTGTTTTTT
v_gene: TRBV24-1; j_gene: TRBJ2-3; abundance: .; d_gene: .; CDR3aa: CATSDLSGTTGTSTDTQYF; CDR3nt: TGTGCCACCAGTGATTTATCCGGGACAACAGGGACGAGCACAGATACGCAGTATTTT
v_gene: TRBV20-1; j_gene: TRBJ2-1; abundance: many; d_gene: .; CDR3aa: CSARVGGWVNEQFF; CDR3nt: TGCAGTGCTAGAGTTGGCGGTTGGGTGAATGAGCAGTTCTTC
v_gene: TRBV6-2/TRBV6-3; j_gene: TRBJ2-1; abundance: .; d_gene: .; CDR3aa: CASRTVDNEQFF; CDR3nt: TGTGCCAGCAGGACTGTAGACAATGAGCAGTTCTTC
v_gene: TRBV6-5; j_gene: TRBJ1-1; abundance: .; d_gene: .; CDR3aa: CASAKGIIVNTEAFF; CDR3nt: TGTGCCAGCGCGAAGGGGATTATCGTGAACACTGAAGCTTTCTTT
v_gene: TRBV30; j_gene: TRBJ1-4; abundance: few; d_gene: .; CDR3aa: CAWSGGMRVFF; CDR3nt: TGTGCCTGGAGTGGGGGCATGAGGGTGTTTTTT
v_gene: TRBV5-1; j_gene: TRBJ2-3; abundance: many; d_gene: TRBD2; CDR3aa: CASRRSGGSTDTQYF; CDR3nt: TGCGCCAGCAGACGGAGCGGGGGAAGCACAGATACGCAGTATTTT
v_gene: TRBV4-2; j_gene: TRBJ2-1; abundance: few; d_gene: .; CDR3aa: CASSQESYYNEQFF; CDR3nt: TGTGCCAGCAGCCAAGAATCCTATTACAATGAGCAGTTCTTC